Described below is a single TCR beta chain sequence and its context. Its cognate antigen is unknown. These data come from a study of cytomegalovirus exposure and HLA in healthy donors. PCR primers comprised 60 Vbeta and 13 Jbeta primers. The repertoire was sequenced with immunoSEQ multiplex PCR; TCRdb's copy has only in-frame clones and lacks some. The sample carries 90,000 to 100,000 clones, about 72% recorded once. V shed 4 bases and J 7 bases; nucleotides not matched to a gene: 7. Germline values: CDR1 SGHTA, CDR2 FQGTGA. This CDR3 region has 14 residues. Though nominally healthy at sampling, donors likely had unrecorded immune exposures. Study observations and caveats: CMV serostatus was the only recorded immune exposure for donors.

This TCR was recovered from a woman in her sixties or seventies in good health and CMV-seropositive. The chain joins TRBV7-3 to TRBJ2-1; TRBD2 matches at 7 bases. The sequenced sample was PBMCs. Written as DNA, the CDR3 is TGTGCCAGCAGCTGGGGGGGGGAGGGGAATGAGCAGTTCTTC. Its translation: CASSWGGEGNEQFF.